This record concerns one T cell receptor beta chain sequence. The antigen is unknown. These data are taken from a study of early T cells in non-severe SARS-CoV-2 infection. As part of library construction, unique molecular identifiers were attached to individual cDNA molecules. MiXCR, applied by TCRdb to the 5' RACE reads, yields one record per CDR3 protein. The top ten hold around an eighth of the sample, which has some 71,000 distinct CDR3 sequences, approximately 14% seen once. The study's findings and limits: VDJdb matching favored anti-spike CD8 responses, missing private and CD4 specificities.

The sample was whole blood. This TCR was recovered from an adult who was a healthcare worker with PCR-confirmed SARS-CoV-2 infection or an uninfected control (not recorded which).

The CDR3 DNA reads as TGTGCCAGCAGTTACTCCTACCGACTAGCGGGGGACCAAGAGACCCAGTACTTC. As protein: CASSYSYRLAGDQETQYF. The rearrangement links TRBV6-5 to TRBJ2-5, with 12 nucleotides matching TRBD2. Germline V CDR1 and CDR2: MNHEY, SVGAGI. V gave up 0 bases and J gave up 0 bases; unmatched junction bases: 5. The CDR3 runs to 18 residues.